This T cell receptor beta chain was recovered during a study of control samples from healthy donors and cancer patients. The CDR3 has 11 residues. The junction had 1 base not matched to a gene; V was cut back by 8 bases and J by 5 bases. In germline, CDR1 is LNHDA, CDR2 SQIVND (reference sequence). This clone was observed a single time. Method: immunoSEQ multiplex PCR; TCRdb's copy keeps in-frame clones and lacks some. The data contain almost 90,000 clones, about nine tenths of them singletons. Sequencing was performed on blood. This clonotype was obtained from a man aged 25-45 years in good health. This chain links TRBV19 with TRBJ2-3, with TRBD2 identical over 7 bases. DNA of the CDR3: TGTGCCAGTGGGGGGGGAGATACGCAGTATTTT. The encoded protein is CASGGGDTQYF.